Each of the 11 T cell receptor beta chains below was sequenced from the same sample in a study of T-cell reconstitution after alpha-beta-depleted transplantation in children. Preparation of the TCRbeta library used unique molecular identifiers. One entry per CDR3 protein results from TCRdb running MiXCR on the PCR reads. This table holds hundreds of thousands of distinct CDR3 sequences, around 14% found once. The specimen comprised PBMCs, sampled before TCRalphabeta/CD19-depleted stem cell transplant. The source is a girl aged 2-15 years with congenital amegakaryocytic thrombocytopenia, due to receive a stem cell transplant.

The chain uses TRBV7-6 and TRBJ2-4, with unresolved D. V was shortened by 2 bases and J by 0 bases, with 17 bases between the two germline ends. The CDR3 is 18 residues long. The V gene's germline CDR1 is SGHVS and CDR2 FNYEAQ. CDR3 sequence: CASSLLPKRSVAKNIQYF. CDR3 coding DNA: TGTGCCAGCAGCTTACTCCCTAAGCGATCCGTAGCCAAAAACATTCAGTACTTC.

At least ten counts were recorded for this clonotype. V gene TRBV5-1 combines with J gene TRBJ2-3, with no clear D. This CDR3 is built from 15 residues. Trimming cost V 6 bases and J 2 bases, with 16 bases left between them. Germline V gene sequence: CDR1 SGHRS, CDR2 YFSETQ. CDR3 in amino acids: CASTVGVGLTDTQYF. For the CDR3, the DNA is TGCGCCAGCACCGTAGGAGTGGGCCTCACAGATACGCAGTATTTT.

In this sample, this clonotype turned up many times. The chain uses TRBV5-1 and TRBJ2-2, with unresolved D. The V end lost 5 bases, the J end lost 4 bases, and 9 bases lay between the germline ends. This CDR3 is 13 amino acids long. CDR1 is SGHRS and CDR2 is YFSETQ in the germline V gene. CDR3 in amino acids: CASRPEITGELFF. The CDR3, as DNA: TGCGCCAGCAGGCCGGAGATCACCGGGGAGCTGTTTTTT.

As concerns this clonotype: This may arise from a read error, as a much more abundant clone is one base away. The rearrangement joins TRBV20-1 to TRBJ2-5; 7 bases match TRBD1. Germline values: CDR1 DFQATT, CDR2 SNEGSKA (reference sequence). The CDR3 spans 14 residues. The CDR3, as DNA: TGCAGTGCTACCCCCCCGACAGGGAAAGAGACCCAGTCCTTC. Protein: CSATPPTGKETQSF.

This clonotype was observed many times. The J gene is TRBJ2-5, the V gene TRBV5-1; weak D call: TRBD2 (5 bases). The V and J ends lost 1 base and 4 bases respectively, with 11 bases between them. This CDR3 is 14 amino acids long. Germline CDR1 reads SGHRS; CDR2 reads YFSETQ. The CDR3 region has the DNA TGCGCCAGCAGCTTGTCTAGCAAGCGAGAGACCCAGTACTTC. Amino acids: CASSLSSKRETQYF. The full variable domain, completed using reference TRBV5-1 and TRBJ2-5, is KAGVTQTPRYLIKTRGQQVTLSCSPISGHRSVSWYQQTPGQGLQFLFEYFSETQRNKGNFPGRFSGRQFSNSRSEMNVSTLELGDSALYLCASSLSSKRETQYFGPGTRLLVL.

This clonotype was seen at least ten times. The chain uses TRBV12-3 or TRBV12-4 and TRBJ2-7, with TRBD2 matching over 7 bases. This CDR3 is built from 13 residues. The V and J ends lost 4 bases and 5 bases, in that order; junction bases with no gene match: 5. As DNA, the CDR3 is TGTGCCAGCAGTTCCGGACTAGTGAACGAGCAGTACTTC. It codes for CASSSGLVNEQYF.

V gene TRBV10-3 combines with J gene TRBJ2-3; 13 bases align to TRBD2. Trimming took 9 bases from V and 2 from J; bases not matched to a gene: 5. The CDR3 covers 15 residues. The germline V gene has CDR1 ENHRY and CDR2 SYGVKD. The CDR3 sequence is CAITSGRAFTDTQYF. CDR3 DNA sequence: TGTGCCATTACTAGCGGGAGGGCCTTCACAGATACGCAGTATTTT.

The V gene is TRBV3-1, the J gene TRBJ2-3; perhaps TRBD2 as D (6 bases). V shed 10 bases and J shed 6 bases, with 35 bases lying between them. CDR3 length equals 19 residues. Germline lookup yields CDR1 LGHDT and CDR2 YNNKEL (reference sequence). In DNA, the CDR3 is TGTGCCATCTGTTTCGACTTTTCTTCGTGGACTACCGAGGGGGATACGCAGTATTTT. Translating it yields CAICFDFSSWTTEGDTQYF.

There are many counts of this clonotype. The chain couples TRBV12-3 or TRBV12-4 to TRBJ2-1, with D perhaps being TRBD1 or TRBD2 (5 bases each). Trimming cost V 5 bases and J 2 bases, with 10 bases left between them. The CDR3 totals 14 residues. CDR3 DNA: TGTGCCAGCAGTACTAGGGGTCCCTACAATGAGCAGTTCTTC. Translation: CASSTRGPYNEQFF.

This clonotype was counted a few times. The V gene is TRBV6-5, the J gene TRBJ2-1; no definite D call. V lost 3 bases and J 9 bases, leaving 12 bases between the germline ends. Germline values: CDR1 MNHEY, CDR2 SVGAGI. The length of the CDR3 is 13 residues. The CDR3 here is CASSYPLSAEQFF. The CDR3 nucleotides read TGTGCCAGCAGTTATCCGCTCTCCGCTGAGCAGTTCTTC.

This clonotype was seen more than once but under ten times. The genes are TRBV12-3 or TRBV12-4 and TRBJ2-1, with 13 bases fitting TRBD2. This CDR3 has 17 amino acids. V was pared by 8 bases and J by 0 bases, with 7 bases of the junction left unmatched. The CDR3 region is CASDSGLAGSSYNEQFF. The CDR3 nucleotides read TGTGCCAGCGATTCGGGACTAGCGGGAAGCTCCTACAATGAGCAGTTCTTC.